This section outlines one T cell receptor beta chain sequence together with its context. This specimen belongs to a study of cytomegalovirus exposure and HLA in healthy donors. Study-wide context: Previous work identified roughly 120 million unique TCR beta sequences from around 170 million T cells.

Trimming took 5 bases from V and 10 from J; bases not matched to a gene: 11. Germline lookup yields CDR1 SGHNT and CDR2 YENEEA. The CDR3 contains 15 residues. Primers included in the PCR were 60 Vbeta and 13 Jbeta primers. Assay used: immunoSEQ multiplex PCR; TCRdb lists only in-frame clones, some missing. Counted here are around 100,000 clones, approximately 70% occurring once; the ten biggest clones make up 3.8%. This TCR was sampled from a man aged 25-40 years in good health and CMV-seropositive. The sequenced sample was PBMCs. V is TRBV11-3 and J is TRBJ2-1; 10 positions match TRBD2. CDR3 DNA sequence: TGTGCCAGCAGCCCCGGGACTAGCGACACCCCCGAGCAGTTCTTC. Amino acids: CASSPGTSDTPEQFF. The full variable domain, in which reference TRBV11-3 and TRBJ2-1 provide the parts outside the CDR3, is EAGVVQSPRYKIIEKKQPVAFWCNPISGHNTLYWYLQNLGQGPELLIRYENEEAVDDSQLPKDRFSAERLKGVDSTLKIQPAELGDSAVYLCASSPGTSDTPEQFFGPGTRLTVL.